This T cell receptor (beta chain) was observed in a study of shared clonotypes between healthy human individuals. Germline loops: CDR1 LNHNV, CDR2 YYDKDF (reference sequence). Trimming left V 0 bases short and J 0 bases short, with 9 bases between. The CDR3 is made up of 16 amino acids. The naive CD8 fraction comprised CD45RO-negative cells positively selected for CCR7 and excluded terminally differentiated effector memory CD45RA+ cells. The deep-level immunoSEQ assay was used. Measured with immunoSEQ multiplex PCR; TCRdb has only the in-frame clones, and not every one. The sample holds under 2,000,000 clones, about 95% seen once.

The rearrangement joins TRBV15 to TRBJ2-1; D remains unclear. The sequence derives from a man younger than 35 in good health. Sequenced input: naive CD8+ T cells sorted from blood. In DNA, the CDR3 is TGTGCCACCAGCAGAGATAGGGCTAGCTCCTACAATGAGCAGTTCTTC. Translation: CATSRDRASSYNEQFF. Together with reference TRBV15 and TRBJ2-1, the CDR3 gives the full variable domain: DAMVIQNPRYQVTQFGKPVTLSCSQTLNHNVMYWYQQKSSQAPKLLFHYYDKDFNNEADTPDNFQSRRPNTSFCFLDIRSPGLGDTAMYLCATSRDRASSYNEQFFGPGTRLTVL.